Reported below is one T cell receptor beta chain. This sample was included in a study of sequential checkpoint blockade in melanoma. At the level of the study: Arm A got nivolumab then ipilimumab; arm B the reverse, 1:1. Both treatment sequences were followed by maintenance nivolumab.

The germline CDR1 and CDR2 sequences are GTSNPN and SVGIG (reference sequence). Between the trimmed V and J ends, which lost 4 bases and 7 bases, there was a span of 11 bases. This CDR3 has 13 amino acids. Produced via immunoSEQ multiplex PCR; TCRdb's table is partial and in-frame only. The repertoire holds about 22,000 clones, with about two thirds as singletons. Treatment meaning: randomized to nivolumab then ipilimumab (arm A) or the reverse (arm B). PBMC sorting kept live CD3+CD8+ cells without CD19 or CD56. The specimen comprised CD8+ T cells sorted from blood (inferred from file names), sampled from a patient given nivolumab and ipilimumab in sequence. V usage is TRBV30 and J usage is TRBJ1-6, with D perhaps TRBD1 (6 bases). The receptor was derived from a human donor with melanoma. DNA for the CDR3: TGTGCCTGGACGGGACAAAGGAATTCACCCCTCCACTTT. Translating gives CAWTGQRNSPLHF. The full variable domain, with the rest looked up from reference TRBV30 and TRBJ1-6, is SQTIHQWPATLVQPVGSPLSLECTVEGTSNPNLYWYRQAAGRGLQLLFYSVGIGQISSEVPQNLSASRPQDRQFILSSKKLLLSDSGFYLCAWTGQRNSPLHFGNGTRLTVT.